The sequence of this T cell receptor (beta chain) was determined in a study of cytomegalovirus exposure and HLA in healthy donors (dated by TCRdb to about 2017). As for the study more broadly: An earlier analysis of approximately 640 of the donors reported 250 to 300 Gb of sequence data and 100 million to 140 million unique TCR beta sequences from 150 million to 200 million T cells. An early release that covered fewer than 800 HLA-typed donors contained approximately 300 gigabases of sequencing data and about 84 million unique TCR sequences. The genetic ancestry cluster associated with self-reported Caucasian donors included 81% of the 300 to 400 genotyped donors. The study aimed to test whether cataloging public T cell receptors could reveal signatures of past pathogen exposure. The study profiled the T cell repertoires of more than 500 subjects by immunosequencing and related them to cytomegalovirus serostatus. Along with the roughly 610-subject first cohort, a separate validation cohort of 120 different subjects was used. To predict cytomegalovirus infection status, the study brought together high-throughput TCR immunosequencing, statistical association of individual TCRs with disease status, and machine learning. A later analysis re-examined previously published TCR beta repertoires from 610 or so donors and added high-resolution HLA genotyping to investigate patterns of TCR occurrence. The later analysis used no new phenotypic data to find candidate immune exposures, relying instead on TCR beta sequences and their occurrence across donors. An earlier analysis of around 540 of the donors applied high-throughput TCR beta sequencing to assess whether each TCR beta V gene segment acted as functional or pseudogenic. Alongside the repertoire data, information on donor age, sex, ethnicity and CMV serostatus was compiled. A later genetic analysis used genome-wide SNP genotypes for about three fifths of the 666 donors, treating that subset as a discovery cohort. Every repertoire in the discovery cohort had been generated on one and the same sequencing platform. Class I and class II HLA loci were covered by the typing at four-digit resolution. Typing coverage varied by locus: roughly 629-640 donors for A, B, C, DRB1 and DQB1; approximately 520 for DQA1; more than 600 for DPA1; roughly 450 for DPB1. About five DR-DQ haplotypes were treated as single units for association and clustering because of strong linkage in the cohort. On average, 235,054 unique TCR beta nucleotide sequences were sequenced per donor among 350 to 400 genotyped donors of the cohort, with around 19% of those sequences being non-productive.

What the work shows at the level of the full study, not this receptor alone: The presence/absence analyses assumed that sequencing depth was roughly uniform across donors, and that assumption may not be true. According to a later analysis, TCR association rates differed among HLA loci, with DRB1 alleles showing the most associated TCRs and HLA-C alleles showing the fewest. At a false discovery rate of 0.05, a later analysis linked around 15,000 TCR beta sequences to specific HLA alleles. The sequencing pipeline was judged likely to have produced a cluster of highly shared sequence variants as a technical artifact. Most CMV-associated TCR beta chains appeared to be HLA-restricted in a later analysis, and the HLA associations seemed to be driven largely by CMV exposure. The study gave a list of 150 to 200 TCR beta chains associated with cytomegalovirus. While some public TCRs were present in many individuals, most TCR sequences turned up only very rarely across donors. A further reported finding was that TCR beta sequences accurately predicted the HLA-A and HLA-B alleles for most subjects in the first cohort. In a later analysis, HLA-associated TCR beta chains showed more clonal expansion and lower generation probabilities than non-associated chains that were equally common. Strong co-occurrence of HLA alleles, especially DR and DQ, made assigning TCR associations to individual alleles difficult. A later genetic analysis reported fewer N-insertions in productive TCRs among donors in an Asian-associated ancestry cluster than the roughly 620-donor mean. Three of the identified cytomegalovirus-associated TCR beta chains were confirmed in vitro to be specific for cytomegalovirus antigens. The authors suggested that the approach could potentially be extended to other disease states and immunological phenotypes. The classifier was reported to diagnose cytomegalovirus status with high specificity and sensitivity in both the original cohort and the validation cohort. The only immune exposure information available for the cohort was CMV serostatus. A later analysis reported that several top co-occurrence clusters appeared linked to parvovirus B19, influenza, CMV and Epstein-Barr virus. The 87-base-pair reads could not distinguish some IMGT-functional V segments, including TRBV6-2 and TRBV6-3, so those segments were excluded. An association between a missense DCLRE1C variant and V-gene and J-gene trimming of TCR beta chains was found in a later genetic analysis and replicated in an independent cohort. Because HLA typing was missing for some donors at each locus, association tests included only the typed subset. Linkage disequilibrium might explain the correlated functional status among segregating V segments, but an unknown experimental factor could not be ruled out. In this cohort, only TCR beta chains were sequenced, and detectable features were limited by the absence of alpha or paired-chain data. Some 15 rarely observed V segments, including chromosome 9 orphons, were excluded from the earlier analysis of several hundred of the donors because counts were too low. Broadly in line with IMGT annotations, most TCR beta V segments showed up in productive rearrangements about 87% or about 30% of the time in an earlier analysis of some 590 of the donors.

In total, 630 or so healthy bone marrow donors made up the cohort. At the time of sampling, all cohort members were nominally healthy, though unrecorded immune exposures were likely present. The donor tested CMV seronegative and was one of the 352 seronegative cohort members. Each donor provided a peripheral blood sample, and peripheral blood mononuclear cells were used for TCR beta sequencing. Genomic DNA was extracted from the blood cell samples with the Qiagen DNeasy Blood Extraction Kit. The method behind the library was the immunoSEQ multiplex PCR assay. The multiplex PCR relied on a mix of 60 forward primers for TCR Vbeta segments and 13 reverse primers for TCR Jbeta segments. The CDR3 region of rearranged TCR beta genes was amplified from genomic DNA by a multiplex PCR assay. The amplified TCR beta libraries were sequenced on the Illumina HiSeq System as 87-base-pair reads. The authors' analysis ran thus. A later analysis counted tens of millions of unique TCR beta chains across the 650 to 700 repertoires, and around 9.9 million of these chains were shared by at least two donors. To remove PCR and sequencing errors, raw reads were error-corrected and collapsed into unique sequences using a nearest-neighbor algorithm that merged closely related sequences. V, D and J gene segments were assigned by aligning CDR3 sequences to IMGT reference sequences. For a sequence to be retained, at least a six-nucleotide match to both a V gene segment and a J gene segment was required. Rearrangements were called productive when the CDR3 lacked stop codons and stayed in frame with V and J; all others were non-productive. Following IMGT convention, CDR3 was defined as the stretch from the second conserved V-encoded cysteine up to the conserved J-encoded phenylalanine. Sequences without an unambiguous match to a single V gene segment were excluded from the earlier analysis of about 630 of the donors. An earlier analysis of 587 of the donors called V segments functional above 56.7% productive rearrangements and segregating when the between-donor standard deviation exceeded 5%. A statistical classification framework was built for diagnosing cytomegalovirus status from the catalog of TCR beta chain sequences. In a later analysis, V and J genes were assigned by comparing TCR nucleotide sequences against IMGT/GENE-DB human TR gene sequences. In a later analysis, CDR3 sequences and most-parsimonious VDJ recombination scenarios were assigned using the TCRdist pipeline. In a later analysis, every TCR beta chain was defined by the combination of its CDR3 amino acid sequence and its V-gene family, and reads without a unique V-gene family were dropped. In a later analysis, fewer than 600 highly shared, low-generation-probability nucleotide sequences were removed to address suspected cross-contamination and a sequencing artifact. For each public chain, a later analysis derived a clonal expansion index from normalized ranks of inferred template counts within each repertoire. Generation probabilities in a later analysis came from a VDJ recombination model fitted to out-of-frame rearrangements, and those results were checked against IGoR. In a later analysis, hypergeometric tests were used to score TCR-TCR, TCR-HLA and TCR-CMV co-occurrence, with a repertoire-size bias correction applied to TCR pairs. False discovery rates were estimated in a later analysis by permuting HLA or CMV assignments 20 times. In a later analysis, co-occurring TCRs were grouped using DBSCAN, with TCRdist sequence similarity added in when clustering inside HLA-allele-positive subsets. For co-occurrence clustering, repertoires with fewer than 30,000 or more than 120,000 public chains were excluded, along with four or five repertoires with anomalous nucleotide sharing. TCRdb limited this immuneACCESS table to in-frame rearrangements with V and J called. A share of clones is missing; checked studies link under half to unresolved V genes, and the rest is unexplained. D and trimming were read from the DNA, whereas the V and J calls and clone size are those reported in that table. This sample has 100,000 to 140,000 clones in its table, and around four fifths of those were observed once. The ten largest clonotypes hold 6.5% to 8.5% of the sample.

V is reduced by 4 bases and J by 9 bases, leaving a spacing of 13 bases between them. Counted from cysteine to phenylalanine, this CDR3 has 13 amino acids. Only CDR3 DNA remains: 39 bases, in frame from the first base. Based on the germline V gene (reference sequence), the CDR1 and CDR2 sequences are SGHAT and FQDESV. In the case of this clone: The antigen it recognizes is unknown. The record has no base qualities; no much larger clone is one base away.

The rearrangement joined TRBV11-1 to TRBJ2-1, with a weak D call of TRBD2 (6 bases match). The sequenced material came from PBMCs. The receptor was isolated from a man aged 30-40 years in good health and CMV-seronegative. The CDR3 region has the sequence CASSYGGASEQFF. The nucleotide sequence reads as follows: TGTGCCAGCAGCTACGGAGGGGCCAGTGAGCAGTTCTTC.